This T cell receptor (beta chain) was captured in a study of CD8+ T cells in alopecia areata. Trimming removed 0 bases from V and 2 bases from J, with 8 bases in between. CDR1 is PRHDT, CDR2 FYEKMQ, per germline (reference sequence). There are 15 residues in the CDR3. On this clone: The target antigen is unknown.

It was from PBMCs that CD4+ and CD8+ T cells were sorted. Notes on the study in general: Normal-skin resident alphabeta T cells also appear among scalp sample sequences. Mice gave a clearer picture of TCR sharing than patients did, possibly for HLA-related reasons.

RNA extraction was followed by reverse transcription into cDNA, which acted as the sequencing template. Method: immunoSEQ multiplex PCR; TCRdb's copy keeps in-frame clones and lacks some. The sample holds about 200,000 clones; more than 50% are singletons and the top ten take roughly 5%. The sequencing input was CD8+ T cells sorted from blood. The chain recombines TRBV13 with TRBJ1-3; D gene uncertain. The clonotype originates from a human donor in good health. This CDR3 is CASSLGAEPGNTIYF. The CDR3 DNA follows: TGTGCCAGCAGCTTAGGGGCAGAGCCTGGAAACACCATATATTTT. Supplemented by reference TRBV13 and TRBJ1-3, the full variable domain reads AAGVIQSPRHLIKEKRETATLKCYPIPRHDTVYWYQQGPGQDPQFLISFYEKMQSDKGSIPDRFSAQQFSDYHSELNMSSLELGDSALYFCASSLGAEPGNTIYFGEGSWLTVV.